This T cell receptor (beta chain) originates from a study of Tregs in tolerant kidney transplant recipients. The nonmyeloablative bone marrow transplants came from related graft donors, with transient mixed chimerism. Unstimulated Tregs (CD4+CD25+CD127-) and CD4+CD25- non-Tregs were sorted from PBMCs. This CDR3 is built from 15 residues. From germline, CDR1 is LGHNT and CDR2 FRNRAP. V was trimmed by 2 bases and J by 5 bases, leaving 15 bases between them. Generated by immunoSEQ multiplex PCR, the TCRdb table keeps only in-frame clones and is missing some. The data hold about 50,000 clones, with roughly 87% observed a single time.

This chain links TRBV12-5 with TRBJ1-2; D may be TRBD1 (6 bases). The specimen was CD8+ T cells from blood (PBMCs), collected 12 months after the transplant. The sequence was obtained from a human patient who received a combined kidney and bone marrow transplant. Some T cells could come from the graft donor. The DNA of the CDR3 is TGTGCTAGTGGTTTGACCGTAGGGGGATGGTATGGCTACACCTTC. Its translation is CASGLTVGGWYGYTF.